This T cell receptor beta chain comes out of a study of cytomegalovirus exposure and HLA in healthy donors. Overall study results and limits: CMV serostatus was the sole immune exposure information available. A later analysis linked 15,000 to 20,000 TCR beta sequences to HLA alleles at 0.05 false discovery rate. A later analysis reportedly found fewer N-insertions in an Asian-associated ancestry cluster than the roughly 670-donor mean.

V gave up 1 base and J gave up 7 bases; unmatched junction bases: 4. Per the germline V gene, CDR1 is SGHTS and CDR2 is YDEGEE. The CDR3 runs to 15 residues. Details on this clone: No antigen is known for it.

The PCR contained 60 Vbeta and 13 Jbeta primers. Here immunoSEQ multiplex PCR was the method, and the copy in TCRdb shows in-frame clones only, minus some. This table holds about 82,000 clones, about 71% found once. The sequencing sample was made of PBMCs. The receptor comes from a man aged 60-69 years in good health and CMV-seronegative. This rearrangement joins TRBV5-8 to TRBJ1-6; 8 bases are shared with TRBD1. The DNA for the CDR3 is TGTGCCAGCAGCTTGAGTACAGGGGGGAATTCACCCCTCCACTTT. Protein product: CASSLSTGGNSPLHF.